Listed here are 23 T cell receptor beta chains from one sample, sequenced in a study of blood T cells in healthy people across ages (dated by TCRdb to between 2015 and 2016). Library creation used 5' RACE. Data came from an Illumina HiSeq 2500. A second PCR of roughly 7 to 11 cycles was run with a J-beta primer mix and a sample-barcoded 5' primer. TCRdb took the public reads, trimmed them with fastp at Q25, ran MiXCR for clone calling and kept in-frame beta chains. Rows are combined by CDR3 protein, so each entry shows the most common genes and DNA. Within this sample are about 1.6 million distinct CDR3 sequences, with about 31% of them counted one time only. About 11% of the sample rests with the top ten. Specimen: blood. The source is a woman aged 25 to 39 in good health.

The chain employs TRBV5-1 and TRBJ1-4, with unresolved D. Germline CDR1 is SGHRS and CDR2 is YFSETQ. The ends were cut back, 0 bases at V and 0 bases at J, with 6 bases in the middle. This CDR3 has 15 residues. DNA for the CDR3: TGCGCCAGCAGCTTGGAGCGTGCAACTAATGAAAAACTGTTTTTT. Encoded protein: CASSLERATNEKLFF.

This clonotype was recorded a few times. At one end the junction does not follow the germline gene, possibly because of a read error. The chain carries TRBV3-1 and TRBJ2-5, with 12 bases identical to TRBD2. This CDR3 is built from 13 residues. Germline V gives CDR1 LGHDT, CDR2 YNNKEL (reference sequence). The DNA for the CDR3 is TGTGCCAGCGTACTAGCGGGGGGTGAGACCCGGTACTTC. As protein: CASVLAGGETRYF.

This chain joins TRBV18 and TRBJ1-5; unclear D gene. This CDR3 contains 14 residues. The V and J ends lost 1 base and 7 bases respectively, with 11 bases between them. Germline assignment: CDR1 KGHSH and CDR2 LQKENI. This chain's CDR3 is CASSPRQSSQPQHF. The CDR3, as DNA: TGTGCCAGCTCACCACGTCAATCATCCCAGCCCCAGCATTTT.

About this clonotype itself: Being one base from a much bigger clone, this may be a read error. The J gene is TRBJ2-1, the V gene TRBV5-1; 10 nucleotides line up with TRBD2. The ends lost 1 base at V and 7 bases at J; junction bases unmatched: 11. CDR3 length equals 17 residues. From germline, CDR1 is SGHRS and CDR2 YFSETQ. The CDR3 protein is CASSLMPTSGWGNEQFF. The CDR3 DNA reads TGCGCCAGCAGCTTGATGCCGACTAGCGGGTGGGGTAATGAGCAGTTCTTC.

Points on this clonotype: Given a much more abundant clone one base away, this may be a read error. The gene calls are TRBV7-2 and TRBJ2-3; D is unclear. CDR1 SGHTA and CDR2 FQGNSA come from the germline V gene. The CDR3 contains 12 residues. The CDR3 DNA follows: TGTGCCAACAGCTTGAAGGGAGATACGCAGTATTTT. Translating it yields CANSLKGDTQYF. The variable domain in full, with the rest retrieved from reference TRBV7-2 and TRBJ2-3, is GAGVSQSPSNKVTEKGKDVELRCDPISGHTALYWYRQSLGQGLEFLIYFQGNSAPDKSGLPSDRFSAERTGGSVSTLTIQRTQQEDSAVYLCANSLKGDTQYFGPGTRLTVL.

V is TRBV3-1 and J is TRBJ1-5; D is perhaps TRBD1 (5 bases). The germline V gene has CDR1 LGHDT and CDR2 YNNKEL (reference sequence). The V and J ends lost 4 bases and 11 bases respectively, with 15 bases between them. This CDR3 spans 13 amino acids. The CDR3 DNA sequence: TGTGCCAGCAGCCCCATGAATGGGGGAGCCCAGCATTTT. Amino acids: CASSPMNGGAQHF.

The CDR3: CASSAPGTGLNQPQHF. CDR3 bases: TGTGCCAGCAGTGCACCCGGGACAGGACTTAATCAGCCCCAGCATTTT. The chain uses TRBV6-6 and TRBJ1-5; 8 bases are a match to TRBD1. Per the germline V gene, CDR1 is MNHNY and CDR2 is SVGAGI (reference sequence). The CDR3 is 16 residues long. The J segment lost 4 bases and the V segment lost 5 bases, leaving 10 bases of the junction unmatched.

CDR3 DNA: TGCGCCAGCAGCTTGGCCAGGGGTAATGAAAAACTGTTTTTT. Amino acids: CASSLARGNEKLFF. V is TRBV5-1 and J is TRBJ1-4; weak D call: TRBD1 (6 bases). Germline V lookup: CDR1 SGHRS, CDR2 YFSETQ. Deletions cut 0 bases from V and 4 bases from J, with 7 bases between. This CDR3 has 14 amino acids.

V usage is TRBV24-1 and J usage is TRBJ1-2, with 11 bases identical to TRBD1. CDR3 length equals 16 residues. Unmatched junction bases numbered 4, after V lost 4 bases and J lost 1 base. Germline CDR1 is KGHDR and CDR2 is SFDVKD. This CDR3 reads CATSDGGTGGNYGYTF. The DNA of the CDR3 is TGTGCCACCAGTGACGGCGGGACAGGGGGTAACTATGGCTACACCTTC.

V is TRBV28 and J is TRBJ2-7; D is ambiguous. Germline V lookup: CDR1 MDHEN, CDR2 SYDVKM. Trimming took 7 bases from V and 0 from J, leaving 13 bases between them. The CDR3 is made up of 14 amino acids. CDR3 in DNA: TGTGCCAGCACCCCGTCCGAATTCTCCTACGAGCAGTACTTC. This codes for CASTPSEFSYEQYF.

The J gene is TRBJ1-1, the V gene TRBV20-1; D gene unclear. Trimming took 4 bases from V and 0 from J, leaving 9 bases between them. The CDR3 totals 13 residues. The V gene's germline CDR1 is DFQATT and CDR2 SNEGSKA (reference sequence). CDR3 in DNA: TGCAGTGCTAAGGAACAGATGAACACTGAAGCTTTCTTT. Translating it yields CSAKEQMNTEAFF.

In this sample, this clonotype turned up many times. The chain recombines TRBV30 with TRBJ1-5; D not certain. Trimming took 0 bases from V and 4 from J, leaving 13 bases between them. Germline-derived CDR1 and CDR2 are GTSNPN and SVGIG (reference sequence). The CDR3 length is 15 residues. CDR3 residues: CAWSVDGGRNQPQHF. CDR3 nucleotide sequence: TGTGCCTGGAGTGTAGACGGCGGGAGGAATCAGCCCCAGCATTTT.

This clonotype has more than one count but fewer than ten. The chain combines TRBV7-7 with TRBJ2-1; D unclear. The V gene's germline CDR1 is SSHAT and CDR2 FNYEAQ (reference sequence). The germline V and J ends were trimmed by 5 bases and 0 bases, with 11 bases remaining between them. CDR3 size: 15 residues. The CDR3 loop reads CASSRAVLSYNEQFF. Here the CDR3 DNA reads TGTGCCAGCAGCCGGGCGGTCCTCTCCTACAATGAGCAGTTCTTC.

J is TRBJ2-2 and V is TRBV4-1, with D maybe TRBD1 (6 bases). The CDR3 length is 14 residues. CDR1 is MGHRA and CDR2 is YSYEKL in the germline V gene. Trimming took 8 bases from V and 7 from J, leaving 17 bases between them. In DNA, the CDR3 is TGCGCCAGCCGGGCCGTCCTCAGGGGCGGGGAGCTGTTTTTT. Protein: CASRAVLRGGELFF.

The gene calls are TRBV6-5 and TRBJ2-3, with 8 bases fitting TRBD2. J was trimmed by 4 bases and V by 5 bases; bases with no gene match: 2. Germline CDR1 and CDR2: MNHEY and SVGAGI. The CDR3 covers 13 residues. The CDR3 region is CASSRTSSDTQYF. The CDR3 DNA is TGTGCCAGCAGTCGGACTAGCTCAGATACGCAGTATTTT.

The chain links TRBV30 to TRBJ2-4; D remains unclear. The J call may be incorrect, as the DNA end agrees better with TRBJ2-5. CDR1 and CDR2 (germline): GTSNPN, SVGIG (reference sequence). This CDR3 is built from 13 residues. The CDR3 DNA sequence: TGTGCCTGGAGTTCAAGTAGACAAGAGACCCAGTACTTC. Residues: CAWSSSRQETQYF.

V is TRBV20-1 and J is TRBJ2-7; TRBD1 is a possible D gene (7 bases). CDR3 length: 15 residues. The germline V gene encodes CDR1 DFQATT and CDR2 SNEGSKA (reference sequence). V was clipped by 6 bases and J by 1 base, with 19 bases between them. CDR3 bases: TGCAGTGCCTCGGGGGAGACAGGGTATTCCTACGAGCAGTACTTC. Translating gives CSASGETGYSYEQYF.

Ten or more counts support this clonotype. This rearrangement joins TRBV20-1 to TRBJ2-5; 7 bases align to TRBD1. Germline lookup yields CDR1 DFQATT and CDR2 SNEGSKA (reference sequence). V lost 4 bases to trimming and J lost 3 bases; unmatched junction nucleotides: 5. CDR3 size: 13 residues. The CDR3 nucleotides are TGCAGTGCTAAAGGGACAGCTAAAGAGACCCAGTACTTC. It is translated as CSAKGTAKETQYF.

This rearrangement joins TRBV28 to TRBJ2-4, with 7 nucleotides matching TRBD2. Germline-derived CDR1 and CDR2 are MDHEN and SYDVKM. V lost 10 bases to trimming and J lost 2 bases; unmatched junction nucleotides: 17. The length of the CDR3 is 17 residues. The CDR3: CAKGLISGEYTKNIQYF. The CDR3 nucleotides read TGTGCCAAGGGTCTTATCAGCGGGGAGTACACCAAAAACATTCAGTACTTC.

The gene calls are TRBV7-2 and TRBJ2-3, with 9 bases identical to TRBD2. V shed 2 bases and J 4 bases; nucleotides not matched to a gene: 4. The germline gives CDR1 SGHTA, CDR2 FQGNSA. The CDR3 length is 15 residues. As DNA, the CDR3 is TGTGCCAGCAGCTTACGCGGGGGGGCCGCAGATACGCAGTATTTT. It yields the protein CASSLRGGAADTQYF.

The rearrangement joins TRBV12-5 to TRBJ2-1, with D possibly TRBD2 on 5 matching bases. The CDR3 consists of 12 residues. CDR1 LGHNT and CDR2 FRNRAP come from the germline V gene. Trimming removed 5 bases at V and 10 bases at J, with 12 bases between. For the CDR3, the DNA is TGTGCTAGTGGTCGAGGGTTCGGGGAGCAGTTCTTC. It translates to CASGRGFGEQFF.

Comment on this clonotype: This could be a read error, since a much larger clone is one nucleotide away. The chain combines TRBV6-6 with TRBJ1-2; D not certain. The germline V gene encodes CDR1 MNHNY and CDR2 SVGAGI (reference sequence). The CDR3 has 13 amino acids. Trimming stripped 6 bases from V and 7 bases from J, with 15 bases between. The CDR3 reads CASSTDATLGYTF. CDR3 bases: TGTGCCAGCAGCACTGACGCGACACTTGGCTACACCTTC.

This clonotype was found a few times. This chain's CDR3 is CASSLTGTSINEQFF. The DNA for the CDR3 is TGTGCCAGCAGCTTAACCGGGACTAGCATTAATGAGCAGTTCTTC. J is TRBJ2-1 and V is TRBV7-9; 9 bases agree with TRBD2. Germline CDR1 and CDR2: SEHNR and FQNEAQ (reference sequence). The trim removed 2 bases at V and 7 bases at J, leaving 6 bases unmatched. This CDR3 has 15 residues.